These T cell receptor beta chains were read from a single sample in a study of siplizumab effects on memory and regulatory T cells. Produced via immunoSEQ multiplex PCR; TCRdb's table is partial and in-frame only. The data show over 60,000 clones, about 90% seen once. Material for sequencing was CD8+ T cells sorted from blood. These TCRs come from a human donor in good health. Each CDR3 is given with its conserved first and last residue. The order of the fields is J gene, V gene, CDR3 protein.

TRBJ1-5 | TRBV2 | CASSHGQGDQPQHF
TRBJ2-7 | TRBV29-1 | CSVELVVHRAYEQYF
TRBJ2-7 | TRBV5-4 | CASTWDSTPEQYF
TRBJ1-2 | TRBV10-2 | CASARETGGAIYGYTF
TRBJ1-1 | TRBV19 | CASGTGVWTEAFF
TRBJ1-2 | TRBV5-4 | CASSLGGQPEVLKYGYTF
TRBJ1-1 | TRBV19 | CTSSISLDTEAFF
TRBJ2-7 | TRBV7-9 | CASSPEATGATYEQYF
TRBJ2-2 | TRBV27 | CASSSQTGELFF
TRBJ1-2 | TRBV5-1 | CASSSRGEGYGYTF
TRBJ1-6 | TRBV27 | CASTTGGYLSPLHF
TRBJ2-7 | TRBV18 | CASSGGERYEQYF
TRBJ2-1 | TRBV28 | CASSFSLSGTYNEQFF
TRBJ2-1 | TRBV6-6 | CASSYLAGASDEQFF
TRBJ2-3 | TRBV7-6 | CASSLVAGYSRGTDTQYF
TRBJ1-5 | TRBV5-5 | CASSLGTGDFYQPQHF
TRBJ2-7 | TRBV6-5 | CASRSRGLPYEQYF
TRBJ2-2 | TRBV13 | CASSLGANTGELFF
TRBJ2-7 | TRBV6-1 | CASSEAETGASYEQYF
TRBJ2-1 | TRBV7-9 | CASPRDEYNEQFF
TRBJ2-2 | TRBV28 | CASSSPGLAFTGELFF
TRBJ2-7 | TRBV9 | CASSPRGQGVYEQYF
TRBJ1-1 | TRBV7-8 | CASSPLTPRNTEAFF
TRBJ2-2 | TRBV29-1 | CSVPDRGRVGTGELFF
TRBJ2-7 | TRBV2 | CASRVVRYEQYF